This is a list of T cell receptor beta chains from one sample in a study of CD8 T cells in Susac syndrome. TCRdb used MiXCR to reprocess the immunoSEQ multiplex PCR reads, holding one entry per CDR3 protein. This sample has some 300,000 distinct CDR3 sequences, with about 88% found just once. Sequences were obtained from CD8+ T cells from PBMCs. The origin of the receptors is a human donor with multiple sclerosis. CDR3s include the opening cysteine and the closing phenylalanine or tryptophan. Fields, in order: V gene, J gene, CDR3 protein.

v_gene: TRBV20-1; j_gene: TRBJ2-2; CDR3aa: CSARKTSKGDTGELFF
v_gene: TRBV27; j_gene: TRBJ1-1; CDR3aa: CASSFIGLTFEAFF
v_gene: TRBV29-1; j_gene: TRBJ2-7; CDR3aa: CSVPEYEQYF
v_gene: TRBV6-2/TRBV6-3; j_gene: TRBJ1-4; CDR3aa: CASSPAGTENEKLFF
v_gene: TRBV7-7; j_gene: TRBJ2-5; CDR3aa: CASSPGLPPETQYF
v_gene: TRBV28; j_gene: TRBJ2-5; CDR3aa: CASSFSYYGETQYF
v_gene: TRBV7-9; j_gene: TRBJ2-7; CDR3aa: CASGDRRYEQYF
v_gene: TRBV30; j_gene: TRBJ2-3; CDR3aa: CAWRGASGGKTDTQYF
v_gene: TRBV11-2; j_gene: TRBJ1-1; CDR3aa: CASSRWGGRGVNTEAFF
v_gene: TRBV10-3; j_gene: TRBJ1-5; CDR3aa: CAIMGAPNQPQHF
v_gene: TRBV27; j_gene: TRBJ2-1; CDR3aa: CASSPLTSGESEQFF
v_gene: TRBV7-6; j_gene: TRBJ2-1; CDR3aa: CASSLNVGGNEQFF
v_gene: TRBV28; j_gene: TRBJ2-7; CDR3aa: CASSYIQGSVENYEQYF
v_gene: TRBV20-1; j_gene: TRBJ2-2; CDR3aa: CSASTGSSDTGELFF
v_gene: TRBV30; j_gene: TRBJ2-5; CDR3aa: CAWSALMALQETQYF
v_gene: TRBV15; j_gene: TRBJ1-1; CDR3aa: CATSRDHQMNTEAFF
v_gene: TRBV7-9; j_gene: TRBJ2-5; CDR3aa: CASSFRTEETQYF
v_gene: TRBV13; j_gene: TRBJ1-1; CDR3aa: CAGGTNTEAFF
v_gene: TRBV29-1; j_gene: TRBJ2-7; CDR3aa: CSVEVAGKTYEQYF
v_gene: TRBV2; j_gene: TRBJ1-5; CDR3aa: CASSVRSHNQPQHF
v_gene: TRBV4-2; j_gene: TRBJ1-1; CDR3aa: CASTLRRNTEAFF
v_gene: TRBV13; j_gene: TRBJ2-2; CDR3aa: CASSSDRSTTGELFF
v_gene: TRBV5-1; j_gene: TRBJ2-3; CDR3aa: CASSLAGGVWTDTQYF
v_gene: TRBV9; j_gene: TRBJ1-4; CDR3aa: CASSPWGQGGEKLFF
v_gene: TRBV29-1; j_gene: TRBJ2-1; CDR3aa: CSVLGGRASEQFF
v_gene: TRBV7-2; j_gene: TRBJ2-7; CDR3aa: CASSLAGLAGAYEQYF
v_gene: TRBV6-1; j_gene: TRBJ2-7; CDR3aa: CASSEAFQGFRGEQYF
v_gene: TRBV5-8; j_gene: TRBJ1-1; CDR3aa: CASSSVTFIGNTEAFF
v_gene: TRBV6-5; j_gene: TRBJ2-4; CDR3aa: CASSSGTSGNIQYF
v_gene: TRBV5-4; j_gene: TRBJ2-1; CDR3aa: CASRPRGAGYNEQFF
v_gene: TRBV19; j_gene: TRBJ1-5; CDR3aa: CASSTGWTGQKQPQHF
v_gene: TRBV29-1; j_gene: TRBJ2-7; CDR3aa: CSAEVDRVDEQYF
v_gene: TRBV6-1; j_gene: TRBJ2-7; CDR3aa: CASSEWGALYEQYF
v_gene: TRBV27; j_gene: TRBJ2-2; CDR3aa: CASSLYPTVGELFF
v_gene: TRBV19; j_gene: TRBJ2-1; CDR3aa: CASSLPGYNEQFF
v_gene: TRBV9; j_gene: TRBJ2-5; CDR3aa: CASSGLATQETQYF
v_gene: TRBV28; j_gene: TRBJ2-7; CDR3aa: CASTPPGGTYEQYF
v_gene: TRBV14; j_gene: TRBJ2-7; CDR3aa: CASSHHVGSLSYEQYF
v_gene: TRBV6-2/TRBV6-3; j_gene: TRBJ2-2; CDR3aa: CASSPSKWELFF
v_gene: TRBV29-1; j_gene: TRBJ2-1; CDR3aa: CSVSGQAGTSYNEQFF